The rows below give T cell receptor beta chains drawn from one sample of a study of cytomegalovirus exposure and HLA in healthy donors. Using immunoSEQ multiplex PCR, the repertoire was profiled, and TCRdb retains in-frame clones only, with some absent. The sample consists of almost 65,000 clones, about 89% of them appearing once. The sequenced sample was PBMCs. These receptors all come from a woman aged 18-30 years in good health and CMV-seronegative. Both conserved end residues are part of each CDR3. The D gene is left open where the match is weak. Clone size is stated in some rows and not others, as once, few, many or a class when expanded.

CDR3nt: TGTGCCAGCAGCGCGACAGGATCCTACGAGCAGTACTTC
CDR3aa: CASSATGSYEQYF
j_gene: TRBJ2-7
abundance: -
v_gene: TRBV7-3
d_gene: -

CDR3nt: TGTGCCAGCAGTGGGACAGCCCCTAGTTATGGCTACACCTTC
CDR3aa: CASSGTAPSYGYTF
j_gene: TRBJ1-2
abundance: few
v_gene: TRBV27
d_gene: TRBD1

CDR3nt: TGCAGCGTGTTGACAGGGAATCGCAATCAGCCCCAGCATTTT
CDR3aa: CSVLTGNRNQPQHF
j_gene: TRBJ1-5
abundance: -
v_gene: TRBV29-1
d_gene: TRBD1

CDR3nt: TGCGCCAGCAGCCAAGGATCGAGGGCGGGGACCACAGATACGCAGTATTTT
CDR3aa: CASSQGSRAGTTDTQYF
j_gene: TRBJ2-3
abundance: -
v_gene: TRBV4-1
d_gene: -

CDR3nt: TGCGCCAGCAGCTCAGGGGAGTGGGGAAACACCATATATTTT
CDR3aa: CASSSGEWGNTIYF
j_gene: TRBJ1-3
abundance: -
v_gene: TRBV5-1
d_gene: -

CDR3nt: TGTGCCAGCAGTGCGACAGGCTACGAGCAGTACTTC
CDR3aa: CASSATGYEQYF
j_gene: TRBJ2-7
abundance: few
v_gene: TRBV6-5
d_gene: -

CDR3nt: TGTGCCAGCAGCCCGAGGCCGGGACTAGGGGAATTAAAGGAGACCCAGTACTTC
CDR3aa: CASSPRPGLGELKETQYF
j_gene: TRBJ2-5
abundance: -
v_gene: TRBV9
d_gene: TRBD2

CDR3nt: TGTGCCAGCAGTGAGACCGGGACTCCCCCCAATGAGCAGTTCTTC
CDR3aa: CASSETGTPPNEQFF
j_gene: TRBJ2-1
abundance: once
v_gene: TRBV9
d_gene: -

CDR3nt: TGTGCCAGCAGCCAAACCGGGACTGTTGTTGGTAGGACCTTC
CDR3aa: CASSQTGTVVGRTF
j_gene: TRBJ1-2
abundance: -
v_gene: TRBV7-3
d_gene: -

CDR3nt: TGTGCCAGCAGGAGACAGGGAGACGACACAGATACGCAGTATTTT
CDR3aa: CASRRQGDDTDTQYF
j_gene: TRBJ2-3
abundance: -
v_gene: TRBV27
d_gene: TRBD1

CDR3nt: TGTGCCAGCAGTGGGGCTGACACAGATACGCAGTATTTT
CDR3aa: CASSGADTDTQYF
j_gene: TRBJ2-3
abundance: -
v_gene: TRBV25-1
d_gene: -

CDR3nt: TGTGCCAGCAGCTTAGTCAGGATCCCCTACGAGCAGTACTTC
CDR3aa: CASSLVRIPYEQYF
j_gene: TRBJ2-7
abundance: -
v_gene: TRBV11-2
d_gene: -

CDR3nt: TGTGCCTGGAGCGGACAGGGACAAGAGACCCAGTACTTC
CDR3aa: CAWSGQGQETQYF
j_gene: TRBJ2-5
abundance: once
v_gene: TRBV30
d_gene: TRBD1

CDR3nt: TGTGCCAGCAGTCCAATCTCCGCCGCTAGGGCGGGGGGACCCTACAATGAGCAGTTCTTC
CDR3aa: CASSPISAARAGGPYNEQFF
j_gene: TRBJ2-1
abundance: -
v_gene: TRBV27
d_gene: TRBD2

CDR3nt: TGTGCCAGCAGCGAGGCAGGCGGGAGGGCCTTTTCTGAGCAGTTCTTC
CDR3aa: CASSEAGGRAFSEQFF
j_gene: TRBJ2-1
abundance: -
v_gene: TRBV7-3
d_gene: TRBD2

CDR3nt: TGTGCCAGCAGCGTAGGGGCTAGCGGCACCTACGAGCAGTACTTC
CDR3aa: CASSVGASGTYEQYF
j_gene: TRBJ2-7
abundance: -
v_gene: TRBV9
d_gene: TRBD2

CDR3nt: TGTGCCAGCAGCACCCGGGACAGTCTGAACACTGAAGCTTTCTTT
CDR3aa: CASSTRDSLNTEAFF
j_gene: TRBJ1-1
abundance: -
v_gene: TRBV7-9
d_gene: TRBD1

CDR3nt: TGTGCCAGCTCACCTGTGGGGGGAGAGCAGTTCTTC
CDR3aa: CASSPVGGEQFF
j_gene: TRBJ2-1
abundance: -
v_gene: TRBV18
d_gene: -

CDR3nt: TGTGCCAGCAGTTTTGGAGGGAAAGGGGATGATGGCTACACCTTC
CDR3aa: CASSFGGKGDDGYTF
j_gene: TRBJ1-2
abundance: once
v_gene: TRBV28
d_gene: -

CDR3nt: TGTGCCTGGAGGCGGGGTCCGGGACAGGGATCCAATGAGCAGTTCTTC
CDR3aa: CAWRRGPGQGSNEQFF
j_gene: TRBJ2-1
abundance: -
v_gene: TRBV30
d_gene: TRBD1

CDR3nt: TGTGCCAGCAGCTTACTCACTCTGGGACTCCTCACAGATACGCAGTATTTT
CDR3aa: CASSLLTLGLLTDTQYF
j_gene: TRBJ2-3
abundance: -
v_gene: TRBV7-2
d_gene: -

CDR3nt: TGCGCCAGCAGCTTGGTTCAGGGAATCAACTTTGCTGAAGCTTTCTTT
CDR3aa: CASSLVQGINFAEAFF
j_gene: TRBJ1-1
abundance: -
v_gene: TRBV5-1
d_gene: -

CDR3nt: TGTGCCAGCAGTTTACTAAGCTCTGGGGCCAACGTCCTGACTTTC
CDR3aa: CASSLLSSGANVLTF
j_gene: TRBJ2-6
abundance: -
v_gene: TRBV27
d_gene: -

CDR3nt: TGTGCCAGCAGTTACTCGTCCGGGACTAGAAACTACGAGCAGTACTTC
CDR3aa: CASSYSSGTRNYEQYF
j_gene: TRBJ2-7
abundance: -
v_gene: TRBV6-5
d_gene: TRBD2

CDR3nt: TGCGCCAGCAGCCCTGATGCGGGAGACGTCTACAATGAGCAGTTCTTC
CDR3aa: CASSPDAGDVYNEQFF
j_gene: TRBJ2-1
abundance: -
v_gene: TRBV5-1
d_gene: TRBD2

CDR3nt: TGTGCCAGCAGCTTCCGGGACAGGGATACCAAGAACACCGGGGAGCTGTTTTTT
CDR3aa: CASSFRDRDTKNTGELFF
j_gene: TRBJ2-2
abundance: -
v_gene: TRBV7-3
d_gene: TRBD1

CDR3nt: TGTGCCAGCCAGAGCGGGAAACACACCGGGGAGCTGTTTTTT
CDR3aa: CASQSGKHTGELFF
j_gene: TRBJ2-2
abundance: -
v_gene: TRBV2
d_gene: TRBD2

CDR3nt: TGTGCCAGCAGTCAGACAGGGGGCCTGGGGGGTGAGCAGTTCTTC
CDR3aa: CASSQTGGLGGEQFF
j_gene: TRBJ2-1
abundance: -
v_gene: TRBV6-5
d_gene: TRBD1

CDR3nt: TGTGCCAGCAGGTTAAGGGGAGTCACGGGGGACACTGAAGCTTTCTTT
CDR3aa: CASRLRGVTGDTEAFF
j_gene: TRBJ1-1
abundance: -
v_gene: TRBV11-1
d_gene: -

CDR3nt: TGTGCCAGCAGCTTATGGCCCTGGAACAGGGGGTTCGACACTGAAGCTTTCTTT
CDR3aa: CASSLWPWNRGFDTEAFF
j_gene: TRBJ1-1
abundance: -
v_gene: TRBV5-6
d_gene: TRBD1

CDR3nt: TGTGCCACGCAACTAGCGGGAGGTAATAATGAGCAGTTCTTC
CDR3aa: CATQLAGGNNEQFF
j_gene: TRBJ2-1
abundance: once
v_gene: TRBV28
d_gene: TRBD2

CDR3nt: TGTGCCAGCGGGTTACTAGCTCGGAATCAAGAGACCCAGTACTTC
CDR3aa: CASGLLARNQETQYF
j_gene: TRBJ2-5
abundance: -
v_gene: TRBV27
d_gene: -

CDR3nt: TGTGCCAGCAGCTTCTACGGGGTTCAAGCCGGGGAGCTGTTTTTT
CDR3aa: CASSFYGVQAGELFF
j_gene: TRBJ2-2
abundance: -
v_gene: TRBV11-2
d_gene: -

CDR3nt: TGTGCCAGCAGCGACTGGTCAGGGCAAAGGGAGACCCAGTACTTC
CDR3aa: CASSDWSGQRETQYF
j_gene: TRBJ2-5
abundance: -
v_gene: TRBV6-5
d_gene: -